This TCR beta chain appears in the sequencing data of a study of blood T cell repertoires in COVID-19. Here immunoSEQ multiplex PCR was the method, and the copy in TCRdb shows in-frame clones only, minus some. The sample consists of more than 400,000 clones, roughly 87% of them appearing once. This clone was detected once. Germline CDR1 LNHDA, CDR2 SQIVND (reference sequence). V was clipped by 5 bases and J by 0 bases; unmatched bases: 14. The CDR3 consists of 18 residues. Sequencing used PBMCs or T cells enriched from blood (not recorded which). The V gene is TRBV19, the J gene TRBJ2-7; TRBD2 agrees at 9 bases. This sequence originates from a woman under 30 who had recovered from COVID-19. CDR3 nucleotide sequence: TGTGCCAGTAGTCCCTCATCCGGGCGGGGGGGGAGCTCCTACGAGCAGTACTTC. It encodes CASSPSSGRGGSSYEQYF.